This T cell receptor (beta chain) is drawn from a study of human T cells and chemical hapten exposure. Study in general: TCR yields differed between samples (mainly from small differences in pooled library volume). Whole-study results and caveats: Expanded TCRs created a significantly greater count of big CDR3 similarity clusters than controls did.

There are 20 residues in the CDR3. The trim removed 2 bases at V and 1 base at J, leaving 16 bases unmatched. Germline CDR1 is MNHEY and CDR2 is SVGEGT. As to time point: patch test 2, 6 weeks after DPC sensitization. The treatment is: therapeutic diphenylcyclopropenone sensitization with weekly scalp DPC. Each cDNA molecule in the library carried unique molecular identifiers. Study processing details: Sample TCR counts, which ranged from roughly 23,224 to 750,000, had a median of roughly 96,000. TCRdb itself ran the RACE reads through MiXCR, one entry per CDR3 protein. None of the V and J calls come from the authors' own analysis; TCRdb made them. The sample shows just over 350,000 distinct CDR3 sequences, about 6.9% of them seen only once. On this clonotype itself: No antigen is known for it.

V usage is TRBV6-2 or TRBV6-3 and J usage is TRBJ2-3; the match to TRBD2 covers 9 bases. This clonotype was sampled from a woman aged 18-30 years with alopecia areata. Some clones in this sample may be carry-over from other donors' samples. Sequenced here: whole blood, sampled in connection with sensitization to the hapten diphenylcyclopropenone (DPC). This CDR3 is CASSYDSLIAGAQRTDTQYF. CDR3 in DNA: TGTGCCAGCAGTTACGACTCGTTAATAGCGGGGGCCCAACGCACAGATACGCAGTATTTT.